The rows below give T cell receptor beta chains drawn from one sample of a study of blood T cell repertoires in COVID-19. Some clones are missing from TCRdb's copy, which holds only in-frame ones; the method was immunoSEQ multiplex PCR. The table has a few hundred thousand clones, 85% seen once. Sample: peripheral blood. All receptors come from a woman younger than 30 with acute or convalescent COVID-19. Both conserved end residues are part of each CDR3. A D gene is named only where the DNA matches it firmly. Some rows have no size entry. The others give once, few or many, or a class for an expanded clone.

d_gene | abundance | j_gene | v_gene | CDR3nt | CDR3aa
TRBD1 | NA | TRBJ1-5 | TRBV9 | TGTGCCAGCAGCGTGGAGGGGGCGAGCAATCAGCCCCAGCATTTT | CASSVEGASNQPQHF
NA | few | TRBJ1-1 | TRBV29-1 | TGCAGCGTTGCTACAGGTGAGGCCACTGAAGCTTTCTTT | CSVATGEATEAFF
TRBD1 | NA | TRBJ2-7 | TRBV6-6 | TGTGCCAGCAGGCCGACAGGGGTCTCCTACGAGCAGTACTTC | CASRPTGVSYEQYF
NA | NA | TRBJ2-5 | TRBV3-1/TRBV3-2 | TGTGCCAGCAGCCAAGCAGGAGAGACCCAGTACTTC | CASSQAGETQYF
TRBD1 | NA | TRBJ1-4 | TRBV3-1/TRBV3-2 | TGTGCCAGCAGCCTCCGACAGGGGCCTAATGAAAAACTGTTTTTT | CASSLRQGPNEKLFF
TRBD1 | NA | TRBJ2-1 | TRBV9 | TGTGCCAGCAGCGTCCCAGGGGGACAGGGGTCCAATGAGCAGTTCTTC | CASSVPGGQGSNEQFF
TRBD1 | NA | TRBJ1-5 | TRBV5-1 | TGCGCCAGCAGCCAGGGGACAGGGGACCCCAATCAGCCCCAGCATTTT | CASSQGTGDPNQPQHF
NA | NA | TRBJ1-5 | TRBV7-3 | TGTGCCAGCAGCCCATCCCGGGGTCAGCCCCAGCATTTT | CASSPSRGQPQHF
NA | NA | TRBJ2-5 | TRBV2 | TGTGCCAGCACCCGCGGGGTAGAGACCCAGTACTTC | CASTRGVETQYF
NA | NA | TRBJ1-3 | TRBV12-3/TRBV12-4 | TGTGCCAACGCAGGATCCTCTGGAAACACCATATATTTT | CANAGSSGNTIYF
TRBD1 | NA | TRBJ2-7 | TRBV6-5 | TGTGCCAGCGACCAGAAGGCCAGGGGGCGATTCGCGCAGTACTTC | CASDQKARGRFAQYF
NA | once | TRBJ1-5 | TRBV28 | TGTGCCAGCAATCAGGTTAGCAATCAGCCCCAGCATTTT | CASNQVSNQPQHF
TRBD2 | NA | TRBJ2-1 | TRBV5-1 | TGCGCCAGCAGCAACGGGGGGAGCTCCTACAATGAGCAGTTCTTC | CASSNGGSSYNEQFF
TRBD1 | NA | TRBJ1-1 | TRBV6-5 | TGTGCCAGCAGCCCAGGGGGCGTCATAACTTTCTTT | CASSPGGVITFF
NA | NA | TRBJ1-2 | TRBV2 | TGTGCCAGCAGAGAACAGGACTACTATGGCTACACCTTC | CASREQDYYGYTF
NA | NA | TRBJ2-5 | TRBV3-1/TRBV3-2 | TGTGCCAGCAGCCGACGGAGAGAGACCCAGTACTTC | CASSRRRETQYF
TRBD1 | NA | TRBJ1-4 | TRBV19 | TGTGCCAGTAGTATGCGACAGGGGGGAATTGAAAAACTGTTTTTT | CASSMRQGGIEKLFF
TRBD1 | NA | TRBJ1-2 | TRBV4-2 | TGTGCCAGCAGCCCCCGGGACAGTGGGAACTATGGCTACACCTTC | CASSPRDSGNYGYTF
NA | NA | TRBJ2-7 | TRBV7-2 | TGTGCCAGCAGCTTCAAGGCGGGGCCCTACGAGCAGTACTTC | CASSFKAGPYEQYF
NA | few | TRBJ1-4 | TRBV6-5 | TGTGCCAGCAGTTCTCCAGGGCGGGGTGAAAAACTGTTTTTT | CASSSPGRGEKLFF
TRBD1 | NA | TRBJ1-1 | TRBV3-1/TRBV3-2 | TGTGCCAGCAGCTCCGGGACAGGGGATACTGAAGCTTTCTTT | CASSSGTGDTEAFF
NA | NA | TRBJ1-2 | TRBV9 | TGTGCCAGCAGCGTAATTGCCTGGGCAGTCGGCTACACCTTC | CASSVIAWAVGYTF
NA | NA | TRBJ2-2 | TRBV5-1 | TGCGCCACAAAGGGGGAGACCGGGGAGCTGTTTTTT | CATKGETGELFF
TRBD1 | NA | TRBJ1-2 | TRBV10-3 | TGTGCCATCAGCCCCGGGACAGAGGCGTTCTACACCTTC | CAISPGTEAFYTF
NA | NA | TRBJ1-2 | TRBV14 | TGTGCCAGCAGCCCACAGGATCGCTATGGCTACACCTTC | CASSPQDRYGYTF
NA | NA | TRBJ2-7 | TRBV9 | TGTGCCAGCAGCGGTTCTAGCTACGAGCAGTACTTC | CASSGSSYEQYF
TRBD1 | NA | TRBJ1-6 | TRBV2 | TGTGCCAGCATTCCCTTGGTGGGACAGAATTCACCCCTCCACTTT | CASIPLVGQNSPLHF
TRBD1 | NA | TRBJ2-7 | TRBV7-9 | TGTGCCAGCAGCTTGACAGGGATCAACGAGCAGTACTTC | CASSLTGINEQYF
TRBD1 | NA | TRBJ1-1 | TRBV6-1 | TGTGCCAGCAGTGAAGGACAGGGTCCCGAAGCTTTCTTT | CASSEGQGPEAFF
NA | few | TRBJ1-1 | TRBV9 | TGTGCCAGCAGCGTAGACCGAAGCGGCACTGAAGCTTTCTTT | CASSVDRSGTEAFF
TRBD1 | few | TRBJ2-5 | TRBV6-2/TRBV6-3 | TGTGCCAGCAGCGGGACAGCGGTCAAAAAGACCCAGTACTTC | CASSGTAVKKTQYF
TRBD1 | NA | TRBJ1-4 | TRBV10-2 | TGCGCCAGCAGTGGACTGCAACAGGGGGCTTATGAAAAACTGTTTTTT | CASSGLQQGAYEKLFF
NA | NA | TRBJ2-1 | TRBV7-8 | TGTGCCAGCAGTCCGACTAGTTACAATGAGCAGTTCTTC | CASSPTSYNEQFF
TRBD2 | NA | TRBJ2-1 | TRBV28 | TGTGCCAGCGGACTACTAGCGGGGCTTAGGGCCGAGCAGTTCTTC | CASGLLAGLRAEQFF